These T cell receptor beta chains were read from a single sample in a study of blood T cell repertoires in COVID-19. The method was immunoSEQ multiplex PCR; TCRdb's version includes in-frame clones alone and lacks a portion of them. Here the sample spans hundreds of thousands of clones, less than 85% being singletons. What was sequenced was peripheral blood. These TCRs come from a woman under 30 with acute or convalescent COVID-19. CDR3s include the opening cysteine and the closing phenylalanine or tryptophan. The order of the fields is J gene, D gene, clone size, V gene, CDR3 DNA, CDR3 protein. D genes are given only for firm matches. Clone size is not always given. Where it is, it says once, few, many or a class for expanded clones.

TRBJ1-1	.	.	TRBV7-9	TGTGCCAGCAGCCCCGGGGGGGTGTTCACTGAAGCTTTCTTT	CASSPGGVFTEAFF
TRBJ1-2	.	.	TRBV19	TGTGCCAGTAGTATAGATCCACACGGGAACTATGGCTACACCTTC	CASSIDPHGNYGYTF
TRBJ2-5	.	.	TRBV27	TGTGCCAGCAGTTTATCGTCCAGAGGAGAGACCCAGTACTTC	CASSLSSRGETQYF
TRBJ1-4	.	.	TRBV30	TGTGCCTGGACTGAAGGGGGAAAACTGTTTTTT	CAWTEGGKLFF
TRBJ2-5	TRBD1	.	TRBV29-1	TGCAGCCTTGTACGTGGGACAGGGAAGACCCAGTACTTC	CSLVRGTGKTQYF
TRBJ2-5	TRBD1	.	TRBV12-5	TGTGCTAGTGCCCTGACAGGGACACTAGTCCAAGAGACCCAGTACTTC	CASALTGTLVQETQYF
TRBJ2-2	.	once	TRBV9	TGTGCCAGCAGCGCCCGCGGGGACCTTTTCACCGGGGAGCTGTTTTTT	CASSARGDLFTGELFF
TRBJ2-5	TRBD1	.	TRBV7-3	TGTGCCAGCAGCTTCGACAGGGGGGACGAGACCCAGTACTTC	CASSFDRGDETQYF
TRBJ1-6	.	many	TRBV2	TGTGCCAGCAGTATGACAGGAGATAATTCACCCCTCCACTTT	CASSMTGDNSPLHF
TRBJ2-1	.	.	TRBV24-1	TGTGCCACCGGGGGGAATTCCTACAATGAGCAGTTCTTC	CATGGNSYNEQFF
TRBJ2-1	.	.	TRBV6-1	TGTGCCAGCAGTGAAGCACAGGGTTGGAGCAATGAGCAGTTCTTC	CASSEAQGWSNEQFF
TRBJ1-2	TRBD1	.	TRBV7-2	TGTGCCAGCAGTCCTGGGGGACAGGGGACGTCCGGGTCTAGGGGCTACACCTTC	CASSPGGQGTSGSRGYTF
TRBJ1-1	.	.	TRBV27	TGTGCCAGCAATAAACAGGGGAACACTGAAGCTTTCTTT	CASNKQGNTEAFF
TRBJ2-1	.	.	TRBV11-2	TGTGCCAGCAGCTTAGGACTAAACAATGAGCAGTTCTTC	CASSLGLNNEQFF
TRBJ2-5	TRBD2	.	TRBV5-1	TGCGCCAGCTCCTCCGTAGCGGGACAAGAGACCCAGTACTTC	CASSSVAGQETQYF
TRBJ1-5	TRBD1	.	TRBV18	TGTGCCAGCTCACCACAGACAGGGGGCGGGTTGCCCCAGCATTTT	CASSPQTGGGLPQHF
TRBJ2-2	TRBD2	.	TRBV5-1	TGCGCCAGCAGCAGAGGAGCTAGCGGGAGCTGGGAGCTGTTTTTT	CASSRGASGSWELFF
TRBJ1-6	.	.	TRBV27	TGTGCCAGCAGTTCGCTCAGAGGGCCCTATAATTCACCCCTCCACTTT	CASSSLRGPYNSPLHF
TRBJ2-3	TRBD2	.	TRBV11-2	TGTGCCAGCAGCCGGTCGGGGGGATTGGGCACAGATACGCAGTATTTT	CASSRSGGLGTDTQYF
TRBJ1-3	.	.	TRBV4-2	TGTGCCAGCAGCCAAGATAGGGGTGCTGGAAACACCATATATTTT	CASSQDRGAGNTIYF
TRBJ1-1	.	.	TRBV19	TGTGCCAGTAGTATGATGGCGCTTCCAGGCACTGAAGCTTTCTTT	CASSMMALPGTEAFF
TRBJ2-5	.	.	TRBV19	TGTGCCAGTAGTACCCGGACAAACGTTAAAGAGACCCAGTACTTC	CASSTRTNVKETQYF
TRBJ2-1	.	.	TRBV9	TGTGCCAGCGGACCTCAGGGAAGCTCCTACAATGAGCAGTTCTTC	CASGPQGSSYNEQFF
TRBJ1-2	.	.	TRBV18	TGTGCCAGCTCACTAGTGGGGGGTTCCCCACTCCTCTATGGCTACACCTTC	CASSLVGGSPLLYGYTF
TRBJ2-3	.	.	TRBV10-3	TGTGCCATCAGTGATGAGGCGGACAGCCCCACAGATACGCAGTATTTT	CAISDEADSPTDTQYF
TRBJ2-2	TRBD1	once	TRBV6-5	TGTGCCAGCAGGAAGACAGGGGAGGTCACCGGGGAGCTGTTTTTT	CASRKTGEVTGELFF
TRBJ2-6	.	.	TRBV28	TGTGCCAGCCATCTTGGAGGATCCGGGGCCAACGTCCTGACTTTC	CASHLGGSGANVLTF
TRBJ2-1	.	.	TRBV19	TGTGCCAGTCGCAGGGATGATCTGGGCTACAATGAGCAGTTCTTC	CASRRDDLGYNEQFF
TRBJ1-1	.	.	TRBV11-2	TGTGCCAGCAGCTTAACTCGCCCCGCGACTGAAGCTTTCTTT	CASSLTRPATEAFF
TRBJ2-1	TRBD1	.	TRBV19	TGTGCCAGTAGTGTGGACAGGAGGTACAATGAGCAGTTCTTC	CASSVDRRYNEQFF
TRBJ2-7	TRBD2	.	TRBV6-4	TGTGCCAGCACTCCGGGACTAGCGGTTAAAAGGTCCTACGAGCAGTACTTC	CASTPGLAVKRSYEQYF
TRBJ2-2	TRBD2	few	TRBV9	TGTGCCAGCAGCGTAAATCGAGCGGGAGGGGAGAACACCGGGGAGCTGTTTTTT	CASSVNRAGGENTGELFF
TRBJ1-6	.	.	TRBV7-9	TGTGCCAGCAGTCACCCCGGGATCAATTCACCCCTCCACTTT	CASSHPGINSPLHF
TRBJ1-1	.	.	TRBV2	TGTGCCAGCATGTTGGAGACAGGGAACACTGAAGCTTTCTTT	CASMLETGNTEAFF
TRBJ1-4	TRBD1	.	TRBV28	TGTGCCGGATCGACAGGGACAAGAGAAAAACTGTTTTTT	CAGSTGTREKLFF
TRBJ2-7	TRBD1	.	TRBV19	TGTGCCAGTAGTCCACGGGCAGGGGGTACCTACGAGCAGTACTTC	CASSPRAGGTYEQYF
TRBJ2-2	TRBD2	.	TRBV5-1	TGCGCCAGCAGCCGGGGACTAGCGGGAGGGGTTGCCGGGGAGCTGTTTTTT	CASSRGLAGGVAGELFF
TRBJ1-1	.	.	TRBV6-6	TGTGCCAGCAGTAAAACAAGAATCGAGGGTATCGCTGAAGCTTTCTTT	CASSKTRIEGIAEAFF
TRBJ1-4	.	.	TRBV28	TGTGCCAGCAGTTTCGGACAGATTAATGAAAAACTGTTTTTT	CASSFGQINEKLFF
TRBJ2-1	TRBD1	few	TRBV9	TGTGCCAGCAGTGTAGCCGGGACAGGATCGTGGGAGCAGTTCTTC	CASSVAGTGSWEQFF
TRBJ1-2	TRBD1	.	TRBV6-5	TGTGCCAGCAGTTACTCGACAGGGGGGTATGGCGGCTACACCTTC	CASSYSTGGYGGYTF
TRBJ1-6	.	few	TRBV3-1/TRBV3-2	TGTGCCAGCAGCGCCTTCAGGGGAGGGAATTCACCCCTCCACTTT	CASSAFRGGNSPLHF
TRBJ1-2	TRBD1	.	TRBV10-3	TGTGCCATCAGTGCCCTAGGCCCGGGACAGGGAGTCCATGGCTACACCTTC	CAISALGPGQGVHGYTF
TRBJ1-1	.	.	TRBV29-1	TGCAGCGTTGCTGCAGGGTCAAATGCTGAAGCTTTCTTT	CSVAAGSNAEAFF
TRBJ2-1	TRBD2	.	TRBV6-5	TGTGCCAGCAGTTCCGGGACTAGCGGGTACAATGAGCAGTTCTTC	CASSSGTSGYNEQFF
TRBJ1-5	TRBD1	.	TRBV11-2	TGTGCCAGCAGCTCGGACAGGTTCAATCAGCCCCAGCATTTT	CASSSDRFNQPQHF
TRBJ2-7	.	few	TRBV7-9	TGTGCCAGCAGCCCGGACAGAGTTCTTCCTAACGAGCAGTACTTC	CASSPDRVLPNEQYF
TRBJ1-4	TRBD1	.	TRBV5-1	TGCGCCAGCAGAGCGGGGACAGGGAATGAAAAACTGTTTTTT	CASRAGTGNEKLFF
TRBJ1-5	.	once	TRBV19	TGTGCCAGTAGTATCAGCGGATATAGCAATCAGCCCCAGCATTTT	CASSISGYSNQPQHF
TRBJ2-5	.	.	TRBV5-4	TGTGCCAGCCGCCCCGGGGAGCAAGAGACCCAGTACTTC	CASRPGEQETQYF
TRBJ1-1	.	.	TRBV7-3	TGTGCCAGCAGCTTAACCCCCGTGAGCACTGAAGCTTTCTTT	CASSLTPVSTEAFF